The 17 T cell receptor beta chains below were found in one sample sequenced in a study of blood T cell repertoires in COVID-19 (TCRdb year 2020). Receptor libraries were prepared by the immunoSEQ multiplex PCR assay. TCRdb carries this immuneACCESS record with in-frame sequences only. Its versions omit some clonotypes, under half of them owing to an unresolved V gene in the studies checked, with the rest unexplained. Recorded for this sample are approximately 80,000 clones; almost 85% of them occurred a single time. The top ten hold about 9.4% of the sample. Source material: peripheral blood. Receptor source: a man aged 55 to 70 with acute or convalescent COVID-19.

The CDR3 nucleotides are TGTGCCAGCAGCTTAGCGAGTTCCGTGCTAAGTGAAGCTTTCTTT. Translating it yields CASSLASSVLSEAFF. The chain has TRBV7-2 and TRBJ1-1; D ambiguous. The CDR3 runs 15 residues. Per germline, CDR1 SGHTA and CDR2 FQGNSA. Trimming stripped 0 bases from V and 7 bases from J, with 15 bases between.

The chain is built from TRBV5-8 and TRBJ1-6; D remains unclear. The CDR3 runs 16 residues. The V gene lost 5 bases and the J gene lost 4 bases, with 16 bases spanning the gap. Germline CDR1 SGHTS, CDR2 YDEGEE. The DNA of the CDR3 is TGTGCCAGCAGTGGGAGCGGGTCACCATATAATTCACCCCTCCACTTT. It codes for CASSGSGSPYNSPLHF.

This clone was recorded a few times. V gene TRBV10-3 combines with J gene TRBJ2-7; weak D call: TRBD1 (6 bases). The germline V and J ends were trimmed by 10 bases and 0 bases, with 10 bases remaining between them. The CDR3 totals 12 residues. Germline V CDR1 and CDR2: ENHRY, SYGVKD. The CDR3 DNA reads TGTGCCAGATACAGGGACTCCTACGAGCAGTACTTC. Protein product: CARYRDSYEQYF.

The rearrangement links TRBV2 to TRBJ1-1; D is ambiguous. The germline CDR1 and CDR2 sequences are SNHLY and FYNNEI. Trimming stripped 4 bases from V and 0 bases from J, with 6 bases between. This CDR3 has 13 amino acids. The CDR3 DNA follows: TGTGCCAGCAGTGGGGAGATGAACACTGAAGCTTTCTTT. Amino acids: CASSGEMNTEAFF. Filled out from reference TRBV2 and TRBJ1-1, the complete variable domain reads EPEVTQTPSHQVTQMGQEVILRCVPISNHLYFYWYRQILGQKVEFLVSFYNNEISEKSEIFDDQFSVERPDGSNFTLKIRSTKLEDSAMYFCASSGEMNTEAFFGQGTRLTVV.

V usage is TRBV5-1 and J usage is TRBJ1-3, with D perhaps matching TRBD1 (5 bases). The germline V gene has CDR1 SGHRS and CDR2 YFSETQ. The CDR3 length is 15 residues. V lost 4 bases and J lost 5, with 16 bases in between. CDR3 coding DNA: TGCGCCAGCAGCATAGGGACTGATACTAGAAACACCATATATTTT. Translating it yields CASSIGTDTRNTIYF.

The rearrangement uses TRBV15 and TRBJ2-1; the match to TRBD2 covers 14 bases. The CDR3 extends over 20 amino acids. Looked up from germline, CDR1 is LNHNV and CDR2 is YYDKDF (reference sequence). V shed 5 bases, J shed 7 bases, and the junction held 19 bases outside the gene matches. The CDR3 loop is CATSGGGGRLAGGYRNEQFF. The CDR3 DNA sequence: TGTGCCACCAGCGGGGGAGGGGGTCGACTAGCGGGAGGGTATCGGAATGAGCAGTTCTTC.

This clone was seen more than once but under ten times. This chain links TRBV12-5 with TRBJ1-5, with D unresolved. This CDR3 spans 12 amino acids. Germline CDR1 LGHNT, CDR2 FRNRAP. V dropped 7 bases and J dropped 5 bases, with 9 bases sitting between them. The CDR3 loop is CASANTDQPQHF. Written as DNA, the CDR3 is TGTGCTAGTGCCAACACCGATCAGCCCCAGCATTTT.

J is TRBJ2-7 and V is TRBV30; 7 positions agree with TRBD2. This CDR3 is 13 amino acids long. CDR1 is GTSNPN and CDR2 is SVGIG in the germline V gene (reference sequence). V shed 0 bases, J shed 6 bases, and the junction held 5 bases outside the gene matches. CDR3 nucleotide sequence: TGTGCCTGGAGTGTACGGGAGGTCGGCGAGCAGTACTTC. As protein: CAWSVREVGEQYF.

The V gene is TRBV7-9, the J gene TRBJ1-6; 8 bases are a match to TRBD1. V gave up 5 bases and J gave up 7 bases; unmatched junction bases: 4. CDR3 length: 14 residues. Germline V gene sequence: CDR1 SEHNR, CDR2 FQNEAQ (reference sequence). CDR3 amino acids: CASSPTGGNSPLHF. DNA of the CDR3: TGTGCCAGCAGCCCCACAGGGGGGAATTCACCCCTCCACTTT.

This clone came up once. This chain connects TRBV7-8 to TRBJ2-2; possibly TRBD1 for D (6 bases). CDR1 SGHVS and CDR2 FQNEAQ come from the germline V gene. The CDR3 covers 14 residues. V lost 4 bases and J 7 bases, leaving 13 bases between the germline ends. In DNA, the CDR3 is TGTGCCAGCAGCTCCAGGGGAGACAGCGGGGAGCTGTTTTTT. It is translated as CASSSRGDSGELFF.

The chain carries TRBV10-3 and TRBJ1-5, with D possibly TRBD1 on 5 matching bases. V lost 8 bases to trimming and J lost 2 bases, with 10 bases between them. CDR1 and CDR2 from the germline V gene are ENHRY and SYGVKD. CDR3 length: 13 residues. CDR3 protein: CAIWRGGNQPQHF. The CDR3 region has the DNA TGTGCCATCTGGAGGGGAGGCAATCAGCCCCAGCATTTT.

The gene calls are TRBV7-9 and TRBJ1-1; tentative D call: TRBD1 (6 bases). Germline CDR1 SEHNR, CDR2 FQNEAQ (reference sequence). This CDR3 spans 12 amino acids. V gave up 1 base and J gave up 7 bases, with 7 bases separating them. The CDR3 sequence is CASSLGTVEAFF. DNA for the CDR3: TGTGCCAGCAGCTTAGGGACAGTTGAAGCTTTCTTT.

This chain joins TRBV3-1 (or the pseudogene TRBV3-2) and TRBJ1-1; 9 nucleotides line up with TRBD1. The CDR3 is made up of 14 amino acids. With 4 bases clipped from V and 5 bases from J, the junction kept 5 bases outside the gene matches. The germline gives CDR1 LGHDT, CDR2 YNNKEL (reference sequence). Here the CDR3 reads CASSPNRGQTEAFF. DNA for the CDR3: TGTGCCAGCAGCCCTAACAGGGGGCAGACTGAAGCTTTCTTT.

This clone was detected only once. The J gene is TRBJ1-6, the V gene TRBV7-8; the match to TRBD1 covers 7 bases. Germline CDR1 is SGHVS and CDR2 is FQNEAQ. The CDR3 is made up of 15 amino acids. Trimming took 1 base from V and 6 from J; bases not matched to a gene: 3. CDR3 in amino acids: CASSLVGQLNSPLHF. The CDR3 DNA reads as TGTGCCAGCAGCTTAGTGGGACAGCTTAATTCACCCCTCCACTTT.

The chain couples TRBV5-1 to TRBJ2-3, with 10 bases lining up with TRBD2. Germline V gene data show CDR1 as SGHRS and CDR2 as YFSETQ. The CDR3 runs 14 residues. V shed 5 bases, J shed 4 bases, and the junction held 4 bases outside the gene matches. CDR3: CASSSGLAADTQYF. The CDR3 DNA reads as TGCGCCAGCAGTTCCGGACTAGCGGCAGATACGCAGTATTTT. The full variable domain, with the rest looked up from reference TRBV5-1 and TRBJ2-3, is KAGVTQTPRYLIKTRGQQVTLSCSPISGHRSVSWYQQTPGQGLQFLFEYFSETQRNKGNFPGRFSGRQFSNSRSEMNVSTLELGDSALYLCASSSGLAADTQYFGPGTRLTVL.

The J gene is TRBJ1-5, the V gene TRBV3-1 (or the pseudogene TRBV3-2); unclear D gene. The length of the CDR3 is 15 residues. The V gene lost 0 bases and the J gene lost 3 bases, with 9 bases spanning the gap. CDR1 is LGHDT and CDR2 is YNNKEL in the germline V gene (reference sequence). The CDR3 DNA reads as TGTGCCAGCAGCCAAGATTACGGGATCAATCAGCCCCAGCATTTT. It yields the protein CASSQDYGINQPQHF.

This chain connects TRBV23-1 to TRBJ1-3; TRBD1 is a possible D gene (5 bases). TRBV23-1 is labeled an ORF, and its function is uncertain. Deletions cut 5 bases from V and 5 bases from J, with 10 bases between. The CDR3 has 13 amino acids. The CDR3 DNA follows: TGCGCCAGCAGTTCCCTGGGGCGAAACACCATATATTTT. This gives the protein CASSSLGRNTIYF.